This T cell receptor beta chain emerged from a study of T cells in tuberculosis. Sorting used thawed, overnight-rested PBMC stained with anti-CD3, a viability dye and GMM-loaded CD1B tetramer. C32 glucose monomycolate from Rhodococcus equi was loaded onto the CD1B tetramers. The V end was cut by 0 bases, the J end by 5 bases, with 8 bases between. The germline CDR1 and CDR2 sequences are MNHNY and SVGAGI (reference sequence). CDR3 size: 14 residues. Data came from immunoSEQ multiplex PCR; TCRdb stores just in-frame clones and leaves some out. The table lists 88,000 or so clones, more than 75% of them singletons.

The chain carries TRBV6-6 and TRBJ2-1; possible D gene TRBD2, 5 bases. Sequencing was carried out using CD1b-GMM tetramer-negative cells sorted from PBMCs. The receptor was isolated from an adult woman with latent tuberculosis. The CDR3 nucleotides read TGTGCCAGCAGTTACTCGGGGAGACACAATGAGCAGTTCTTC. It translates to CASSYSGRHNEQFF.